A selection of T cell receptor beta chains follows, all from one sample in a study of blood T cell repertoires in COVID-19. Sequenced by immunoSEQ multiplex PCR; TCRdb stores in-frame clones only, minus some. The sample lists around 300,000 clones, roughly nine tenths occurring once. The sequenced sample was peripheral blood. The receptors were sampled from a man between 45 and 60 years old with acute or convalescent COVID-19. Each CDR3 is given with its conserved first and last residue. A D gene is named only where the DNA matches it firmly. Clone size is stated in some rows and not others, as once, few, many or a class when expanded.

NA	NA	15	TRBJ1-1	TRBV7-9	CASSWQEGALREAFF	TGTGCCAGCAGCTGGCAAGAGGGCGCATTGCGGGAAGCTTTCTTT
NA	NA	15	TRBJ2-7	TRBV16	CASSQYRTATYEQYF	TGTGCCAGCAGCCAATATCGGACTGCAACCTACGAGCAGTACTTC
few	NA	14	TRBJ1-1	TRBV7-9	CASSLDGANTEAFF	TGTGCCAGCAGCTTAGATGGGGCGAACACTGAAGCTTTCTTT
NA	TRBD1	14	TRBJ1-2	TRBV25-1	CASKPPGGAPGYTF	TGTGCCAGCAAACCCCCAGGGGGCGCCCCCGGCTACACCTTC
NA	NA	13	TRBJ1-5	TRBV2	CASAGTTGLAQHF	TGTGCCAGCGCCGGGACTACAGGTCTTGCCCAGCATTTT
NA	NA	16	TRBJ1-6	TRBV16	CASSQTRLSYNSPLHF	TGTGCCAGCAGCCAAACCAGACTGTCCTATAATTCACCCCTCCACTTT
once	NA	14	TRBJ1-1	TRBV10-1	CASRGGTANTEAFF	TGCGCCAGCAGGGGGGGGACCGCGAACACTGAAGCTTTCTTT
NA	NA	17	TRBJ1-1	TRBV15	CATSRGRGPFSLREAFF	TGTGCCACCAGCAGGGGGCGGGGGCCCTTCTCCCTGAGGGAAGCTTTCTTT
NA	NA	12	TRBJ1-2	TRBV3-1/TRBV3-2	CASSQDLRGYTF	TGTGCCAGCAGCCAAGATCTGAGAGGCTACACCTTC
NA	NA	13	TRBJ1-2	TRBV6-5	CASSLRLADGYTF	TGTGCCAGCAGTTTAAGGCTCGCGGATGGCTACACCTTC
NA	TRBD1	16	TRBJ2-7	TRBV6-1	CASSGSRGPWFDEQYF	TGTGCCAGCAGTGGATCAAGGGGGCCTTGGTTCGACGAGCAGTACTTC
NA	NA	14	TRBJ1-4	TRBV5-5	CASSLRGSNEKLFF	TGTGCCAGCAGCTTGAGGGGTTCAAATGAAAAACTGTTTTTT
NA	NA	15	TRBJ1-2	TRBV27	CASRPSGVGSGGYTF	TGTGCCAGCAGACCCTCAGGGGTAGGGTCCGGGGGCTACACCTTC
once	NA	14	TRBJ2-5	TRBV18	CASSPGPIQETQYF	TGTGCCAGCTCACCAGGGCCGATACAAGAGACCCAGTACTTC
NA	TRBD1	13	TRBJ1-1	TRBV5-1	CASSLQQGAEAFF	TGCGCCAGCAGCCTTCAACAGGGGGCCGAGGCTTTCTTT
NA	NA	16	TRBJ1-1	TRBV3-1/TRBV3-2	CASSQEWEGRDTEAFF	TGTGCCAGCAGCCAAGAATGGGAGGGTCGGGACACTGAAGCTTTCTTT
NA	NA	12	TRBJ2-7	TRBV6-6	CASGVGSYEQYF	TGTGCCAGCGGGGTTGGGAGCTACGAGCAGTACTTC
NA	NA	17	TRBJ2-6	TRBV7-9	CASSSMWRGTEANVLTF	TGTGCCAGCAGCTCCATGTGGCGAGGGACTGAGGCCAACGTCCTGACTTTC
few	NA	16	TRBJ2-1	TRBV5-1	CASSLEGRVAYNEQFF	TGCGCCAGCAGCTTGGAGGGCAGGGTAGCCTACAATGAGCAGTTCTTC
NA	TRBD1	17	TRBJ1-6	TRBV11-2	CASSLDQGGSYNSPLHF	TGTGCCAGCAGCTTAGATCAGGGGGGTTCCTATAATTCACCCCTCCACTTT
NA	TRBD1	16	TRBJ2-7	TRBV5-1	CASSGGPGQGAYEQYF	TGCGCCAGCAGCGGAGGCCCCGGACAGGGGGCTTACGAGCAGTACTTC
NA	TRBD1	16	TRBJ1-4	TRBV7-9	CASSPWGRDRIEKLFF	TGTGCCAGCAGCCCCTGGGGCCGGGACAGGATTGAAAAACTGTTTTTT
NA	TRBD2	16	TRBJ2-1	TRBV11-2	CASSLGLAGGYNEQFF	TGTGCCAGCAGCTTAGGATTAGCGGGGGGTTACAATGAGCAGTTCTTC
NA	NA	12	TRBJ2-2	TRBV12-3/TRBV12-4	CASSFGLSLVFF	TGTGCCAGCAGTTTTGGACTTTCATTGGTGTTTTTT
NA	TRBD2	17	TRBJ2-3	TRBV24-1	CATSAGLADHLTDTQYF	TGTGCCACCAGTGCCGGACTAGCGGACCACCTCACAGATACGCAGTATTTT
NA	TRBD1	16	TRBJ1-6	TRBV19	CASSIALKTGYSPLHF	TGTGCCAGTAGTATAGCCCTCAAGACAGGGTATTCACCCCTCCACTTT
NA	TRBD1	14	TRBJ1-1	TRBV19	CASSSGQVNTEAFF	TGTGCCAGTAGTAGCGGACAGGTGAACACTGAAGCTTTCTTT
few	NA	13	TRBJ2-1	TRBV2	CASSENGDNEQFF	TGTGCCAGCAGTGAGAACGGAGACAATGAGCAGTTCTTC
NA	TRBD2	15	TRBJ2-3	TRBV18	CASSPRTSGTDTQYF	TGTGCCAGCTCACCTAGGACTAGCGGCACAGATACGCAGTATTTT
many	NA	15	TRBJ1-4	TRBV6-5	CASSPEGWTNEKLFF	TGTGCCAGCAGTCCGGAGGGATGGACTAATGAAAAACTGTTTTTT
NA	NA	13	TRBJ2-7	TRBV6-5	CASSSGPFYEQYF	TGTGCCAGCAGTTCTGGGCCGTTCTACGAGCAGTACTTC
NA	NA	19	TRBJ1-5	TRBV3-1/TRBV3-2	CASSQEAGAGFVGNQPQHF	TGTGCCAGCAGCCAAGAAGCAGGGGCTGGATTTGTAGGCAATCAGCCCCAGCATTTT
NA	NA	17	TRBJ2-3	TRBV5-1	CASSLLWGDRLGDTQYF	TGCGCCAGCAGCCTGTTGTGGGGCGATAGGTTGGGGGATACGCAGTATTTT
NA	NA	14	TRBJ1-2	TRBV7-2	CASSPDSRAYGYTF	TGTGCCAGCAGCCCCGACTCCAGGGCCTATGGCTACACCTTC
NA	NA	16	TRBJ1-4	TRBV6-5	CASSYSGEGWGEKLFF	TGTGCCAGCAGTTACTCGGGGGAGGGTTGGGGTGAAAAACTGTTTTTT
NA	NA	13	TRBJ1-1	TRBV3-1/TRBV3-2	CASSPRMGAEAFF	TGTGCCAGCAGCCCCCGAATGGGCGCTGAAGCTTTCTTT
once	NA	15	TRBJ2-1	TRBV6-5	CASKPGTLSYNEQFF	TGTGCCAGCAAGCCAGGCACCCTATCCTACAATGAGCAGTTCTTC
NA	NA	12	TRBJ2-3	TRBV11-2	CASSTGSDTQYF	TGTGCCAGCAGCACAGGGTCAGATACGCAGTATTTT
NA	TRBD1	13	TRBJ1-1	TRBV6-5	CASKTGLNTEAFF	TGTGCCAGCAAGACAGGGTTGAACACTGAAGCTTTCTTT
NA	NA	17	TRBJ2-1	TRBV7-2	CASSLVLQVPSYNEQFF	TGTGCCAGCAGCTTAGTCCTACAGGTACCCTCCTACAATGAGCAGTTCTTC
NA	NA	13	TRBJ1-1	TRBV18	CASSPSEDTEAFF	TGTGCCAGCTCACCGAGTGAGGACACTGAAGCTTTCTTT
NA	NA	15	TRBJ1-3	TRBV14	CASSRTAGGGNTIYF	TGTGCCAGCAGCCGTACCGCGGGGGGTGGAAACACCATATATTTT
NA	NA	15	TRBJ1-6	TRBV10-2	CASRTGSSYNSPLHF	TGCGCCAGCAGGACGGGGTCCTCCTATAATTCACCCCTCCACTTT
NA	TRBD1	11	TRBJ2-2	TRBV29-1	CSTGGTGELFF	TGCAGCACAGGGGGGACCGGGGAGCTGTTTTTT
NA	TRBD1	15	TRBJ2-7	TRBV5-4	CASSRTGTGSYEQYF	TGTGCCAGCAGCCGGACCGGGACAGGGTCGTACGAGCAGTACTTC
NA	NA	13	TRBJ1-2	TRBV10-3	CAISEPGDYGYTF	TGTGCCATCAGTGAACCGGGGGACTATGGCTACACCTTC
NA	TRBD2	13	TRBJ2-7	TRBV9	CASSSGSSYEQYF	TGTGCCAGCAGCAGCGGGAGCTCCTACGAGCAGTACTTC
NA	NA	13	TRBJ1-2	TRBV7-3	CASSLPTGQGYTF	TGTGCCAGCAGCTTACCAACAGGGCAAGGCTACACCTTC
NA	NA	15	TRBJ2-5	TRBV27	CASSLVGPRVETQYF	TGTGCCAGCAGTTTGGTGGGCCCCAGGGTGGAGACCCAGTACTTC
NA	NA	13	TRBJ1-3	TRBV5-4	CASSSDSGNTIYF	TGTGCCAGCAGCTCGGACAGCGGAAACACCATATATTTT
NA	NA	16	TRBJ2-7	TRBV23-1	CASSQTEEGPKYEQYF	TGCGCCAGCAGTCAGACCGAGGAGGGACCCAAATACGAGCAGTACTTC
NA	NA	13	TRBJ1-6	TRBV3-1/TRBV3-2	CASSQGAHSPLHF	TGTGCCAGCAGCCAAGGGGCCCATTCACCCCTCCACTTT
NA	NA	19	TRBJ2-2	TRBV4-2	CASSQDGVAGWSDTGELFF	TGTGCCAGCAGCCAAGATGGGGTGGCAGGGTGGTCCGACACCGGGGAGCTGTTTTTT
NA	NA	12	TRBJ1-5	TRBV2	CASSEAYGNQHF	TGTGCCAGCAGTGAAGCGTATGGCAACCAGCATTTT
few	NA	16	TRBJ1-2	TRBV15	CATSNTGGEGDYGYTF	TGTGCCACCAGCAATACCGGGGGAGAAGGGGACTATGGCTACACCTTC
NA	NA	15	TRBJ1-3	TRBV18	CASSPRAGDENTIYF	TGTGCCAGCTCACCACGAGCAGGGGACGAAAACACCATATATTTT
NA	TRBD1	15	TRBJ1-1	TRBV3-1/TRBV3-2	CASSLGDSPNTEAFF	TGTGCCAGCAGCCTAGGGGACAGTCCGAACACTGAAGCTTTCTTT